Here is one TCR beta chain with its context. Profiled with immunoSEQ multiplex PCR; TCRdb holds only in-frame clones, not every one. The sample has more than 95,000 clones; around 85% are singletons. This sample is drawn from a study of blood T cell repertoires in COVID-19. Per germline, CDR1 ENHRY and CDR2 SYGVKD. The CDR3 loop spans 12 amino acids. Trimming shortened V by 5 bases and J by 3 bases, and 7 bases separated the two germline ends. Source material: peripheral blood. V and J are TRBV10-3 and TRBJ1-1; no clear D. The receptor was derived from a woman of 80 years or more with active or convalescent COVID-19. The CDR3 loop reads CAISPRDTEAFF. CDR3 sequence (DNA): TGTGCCATCAGTCCAAGAGACACTGAAGCTTTCTTT.